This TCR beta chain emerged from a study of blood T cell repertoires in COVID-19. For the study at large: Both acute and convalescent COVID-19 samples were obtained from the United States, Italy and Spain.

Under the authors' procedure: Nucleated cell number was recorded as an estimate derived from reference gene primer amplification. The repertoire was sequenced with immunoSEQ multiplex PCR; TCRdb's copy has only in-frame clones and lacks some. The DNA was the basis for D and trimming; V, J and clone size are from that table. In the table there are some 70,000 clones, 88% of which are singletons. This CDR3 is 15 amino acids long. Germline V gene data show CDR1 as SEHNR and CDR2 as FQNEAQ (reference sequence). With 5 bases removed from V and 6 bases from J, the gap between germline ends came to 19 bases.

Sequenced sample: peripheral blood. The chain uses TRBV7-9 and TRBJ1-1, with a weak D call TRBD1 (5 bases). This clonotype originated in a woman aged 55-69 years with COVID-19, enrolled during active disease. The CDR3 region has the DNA TGTGCCAGCAGCCGCGTGAGCGGGGGGTTAGCTGAAGCTTTCTTT. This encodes CASSRVSGGLAEAFF.